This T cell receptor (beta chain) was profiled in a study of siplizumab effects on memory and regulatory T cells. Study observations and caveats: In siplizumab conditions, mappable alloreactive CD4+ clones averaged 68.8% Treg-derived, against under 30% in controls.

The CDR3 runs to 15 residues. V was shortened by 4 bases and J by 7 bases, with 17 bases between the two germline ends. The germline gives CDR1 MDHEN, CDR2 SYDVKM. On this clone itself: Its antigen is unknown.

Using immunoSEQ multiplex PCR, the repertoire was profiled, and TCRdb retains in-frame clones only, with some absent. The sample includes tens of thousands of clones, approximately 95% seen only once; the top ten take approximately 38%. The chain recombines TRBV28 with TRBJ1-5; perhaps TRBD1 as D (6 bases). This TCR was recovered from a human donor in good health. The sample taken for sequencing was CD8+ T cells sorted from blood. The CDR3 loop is CASSSPQGLVQPQHF. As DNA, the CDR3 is TGTGCCAGCAGTTCCCCGCAGGGGCTTGTCCAGCCCCAGCATTTT.